These T cell receptor beta chains were read from a single sample in a study of blood T cell repertoires in COVID-19. Profiled with immunoSEQ multiplex PCR; TCRdb holds only in-frame clones, not every one. The sample consists of a few hundred thousand clones, 75% to 90% of them appearing once. Material: peripheral blood. Source of these receptors: a woman aged 18-29 years with acute or convalescent COVID-19. CDR3s include the opening cysteine and the closing phenylalanine or tryptophan. D genes are given only for firm matches. Size is omitted from some rows. Given values are once, few, many or a class for expanded clones.

CDR3 DNA,CDR3 protein,D gene,clone size,J gene,V gene
TGTGCCAGCAGTGAACGGGTTGGTACTGAAGCTTTCTTT,CASSERVGTEAFF,-,-,TRBJ1-1,TRBV6-1
TGTGCCAGTAGTATAGGGGGACAGGGAGAATATGGCTACACCTTC,CASSIGGQGEYGYTF,TRBD1,-,TRBJ1-2,TRBV19
TGCAGCGTTTTATCCGGGACAGGGGGCGTTGGGGCTGGAGGCTACACCTTC,CSVLSGTGGVGAGGYTF,TRBD1,-,TRBJ1-2,TRBV29-1
TGCGCCAGCAGCTCCGGAGATAGCTTTTCAGATTCACCCCTCCACTTT,CASSSGDSFSDSPLHF,-,-,TRBJ1-6,TRBV5-1
TGTGCCAGCAGCCAATCGGGACTAGCGGGAGCTCAAGAGACCCAGTACTTC,CASSQSGLAGAQETQYF,TRBD2,-,TRBJ2-5,TRBV28
TGCGCCAGCAGCTTGGATGGAGACAATGAGCAGTTCTTC,CASSLDGDNEQFF,-,-,TRBJ2-1,TRBV5-1
TGTGCCAGCAGCCAAGACGCTCCGGGACTAGTAAGTACCTACGAGCAGTACTTC,CASSQDAPGLVSTYEQYF,TRBD2,few,TRBJ2-7,TRBV3-1/TRBV3-2
TGTGCCAGCAGCTTCTTCGGACAGGGTAATTCACCCCTCCACTTT,CASSFFGQGNSPLHF,TRBD1,few,TRBJ1-6,TRBV3-1/TRBV3-2
TGCGCCAGCCGACAGACTGACCCCTATAATTCACCCCTCCACTTT,CASRQTDPYNSPLHF,-,-,TRBJ1-6,TRBV5-1
TGTGCCAGCAGTGCCCCGCCGGACTCCTCTGGAAACACCATATATTTT,CASSAPPDSSGNTIYF,-,-,TRBJ1-3,TRBV28
TGTGCCAGCAGTAGGACAGGGTACGGCGCTGAAGCTTTCTTT,CASSRTGYGAEAFF,TRBD1,-,TRBJ1-1,TRBV28
TGTGCCAGTAGTCCCCGGGGGAGGGAAGAAACTGAAGCTTTCTTT,CASSPRGREETEAFF,-,-,TRBJ1-1,TRBV19
TGTGCCAGCAGCTTAGGACTTCATGAGCAGTTCTTC,CASSLGLHEQFF,-,-,TRBJ2-1,TRBV7-2
TGTGCCAGTAGCCACAGGGGGCCGGGCGCGGCTTTCTTT,CASSHRGPGAAFF,TRBD1,-,TRBJ1-1,TRBV19
TGTGCCAGCAGCGTTCGACAGGGGCCTAATGAAAAACTGTTTTTT,CASSVRQGPNEKLFF,TRBD1,-,TRBJ1-4,TRBV9